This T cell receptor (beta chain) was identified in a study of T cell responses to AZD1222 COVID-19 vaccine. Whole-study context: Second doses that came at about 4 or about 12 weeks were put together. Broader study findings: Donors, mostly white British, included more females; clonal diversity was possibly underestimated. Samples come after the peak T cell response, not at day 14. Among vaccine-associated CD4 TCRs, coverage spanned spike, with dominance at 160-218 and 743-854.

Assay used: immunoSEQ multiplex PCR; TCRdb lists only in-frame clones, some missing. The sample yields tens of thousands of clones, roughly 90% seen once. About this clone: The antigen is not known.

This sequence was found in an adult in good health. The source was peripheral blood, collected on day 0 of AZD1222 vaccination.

The CDR3 nucleotides read TGTGCCAGTAGGGTATCATTCTATAGCAATCAGCCCCAGCATTTT. It is translated as CASRVSFYSNQPQHF. The chain joins TRBV19 to TRBJ1-5, with D hard to call. Germline CDR1 is LNHDA and CDR2 is SQIVND (reference sequence). V shed 6 bases and J shed 0 bases, with 12 bases lying between them. There are 15 residues in the CDR3.